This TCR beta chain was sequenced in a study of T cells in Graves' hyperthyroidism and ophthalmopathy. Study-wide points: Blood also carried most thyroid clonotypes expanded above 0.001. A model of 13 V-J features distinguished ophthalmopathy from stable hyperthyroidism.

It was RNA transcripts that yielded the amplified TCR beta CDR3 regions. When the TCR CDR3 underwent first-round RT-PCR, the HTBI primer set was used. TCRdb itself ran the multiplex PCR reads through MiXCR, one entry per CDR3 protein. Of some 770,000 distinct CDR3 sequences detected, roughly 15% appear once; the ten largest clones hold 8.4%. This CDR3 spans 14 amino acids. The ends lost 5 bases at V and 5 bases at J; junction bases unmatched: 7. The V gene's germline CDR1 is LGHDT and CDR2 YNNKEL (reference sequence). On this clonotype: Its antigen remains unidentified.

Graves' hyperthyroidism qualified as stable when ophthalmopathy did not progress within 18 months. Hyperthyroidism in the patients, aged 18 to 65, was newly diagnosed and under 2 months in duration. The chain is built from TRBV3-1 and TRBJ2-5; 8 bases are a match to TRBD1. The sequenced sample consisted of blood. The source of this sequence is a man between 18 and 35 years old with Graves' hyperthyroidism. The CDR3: CASSVSRDRETQYF. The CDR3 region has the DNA TGTGCCAGCAGCGTCTCCCGGGACAGGGAGACCCAGTACTTC.